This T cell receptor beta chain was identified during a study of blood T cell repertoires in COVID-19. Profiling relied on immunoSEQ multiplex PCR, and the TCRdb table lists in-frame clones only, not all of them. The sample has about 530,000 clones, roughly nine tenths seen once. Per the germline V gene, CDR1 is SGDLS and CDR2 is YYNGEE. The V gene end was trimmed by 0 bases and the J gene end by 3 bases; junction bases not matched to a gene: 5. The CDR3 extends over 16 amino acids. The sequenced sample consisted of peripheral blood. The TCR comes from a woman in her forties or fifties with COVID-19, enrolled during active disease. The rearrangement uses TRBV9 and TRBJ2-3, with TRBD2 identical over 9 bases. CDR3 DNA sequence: TGTGCCAGCAGCGTAGGGCCAGCGGGGGGTACAGATACGCAGTATTTT. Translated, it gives CASSVGPAGGTDTQYF.